This T cell receptor beta chain was documented in a study of read filtering for tumor transcriptome and immune sequencing. From about 400 ng of RNA, a library with molecular barcoded alpha/delta and beta/gamma adaptors was made. TCRdb re-called the reads with MiXCR, one entry per CDR3 protein. Of roughly 25,000 distinct CDR3 sequences in the sample, approximately 15% were seen once. This clonotype was detected ten times or more. Trimming took 6 bases from V and 9 from J, leaving 19 bases between them. Germline loops: CDR1 KGHSH, CDR2 LQKENI. The CDR3 is made up of 14 amino acids. The TCR originated in a donor at least 40 years old with multiple myeloma. Material: a population of CD138-negative cells sorted from bone marrow. This chain links TRBV18 with TRBJ2-3; D is unresolved. CDR3 DNA sequence: TGTGCCAGCTCCCCCGCTGACCGAAGTTTAACGCAGTATTTT. Its protein product is CASSPADRSLTQYF.